A selection of T cell receptor beta chains follows, all from one sample in a study of T cell changes during pregnancy in multiple sclerosis. Assay: immunoSEQ multiplex PCR; the TCRdb copy retains only in-frame clones and omits some. The data show 65,000 to 85,000 clones, about 90% seen once. Sequenced material: peripheral blood, taken in the first trimester of pregnancy. The source is a female donor in good health, enrolled as a control in a pregnancy study. CDR3s include the opening cysteine and the closing phenylalanine or tryptophan. The D gene is left open where the match is weak. Clone size is given for some rows only: seen once, a few or many times, or a class if the clone is expanded.

V: TRBV6-1; J: TRBJ1-1; D: -; size: -; CDR3: CASSEPGTEAFF; DNA: TGTGCCAGCAGTGAGCCCGGCACTGAAGCTTTCTTT
V: TRBV5-1; J: TRBJ2-7; D: TRBD1; size: -; CDR3: CASSWTGSYEQYF; DNA: TGCGCCAGCAGCTGGACAGGGTCCTACGAGCAGTACTTC
V: TRBV29-1; J: TRBJ2-6; D: TRBD1; size: -; CDR3: CSVSYRDRANSGANVLTF; DNA: TGCAGCGTTAGCTACCGGGACAGGGCGAACTCTGGGGCCAACGTCCTGACTTTC
V: TRBV6-5; J: TRBJ1-3; D: TRBD1; size: -; CDR3: CASSYGTGGGNTIYF; DNA: TGTGCCAGCAGTTACGGGACAGGGGGTGGAAACACCATATATTTT
V: TRBV6-4; J: TRBJ1-2; D: -; size: -; CDR3: CASSDPSVNYGYTF; DNA: TGTGCCAGCAGTGATCCTTCGGTTAACTATGGCTACACCTTC
V: TRBV7-9; J: TRBJ1-5; D: -; size: -; CDR3: CASSLDRARYEPQHF; DNA: TGTGCCAGCAGCTTAGACAGGGCTAGATATGAGCCCCAGCATTTT
V: TRBV15; J: TRBJ2-7; D: TRBD1; size: -; CDR3: CATSPLGTGGFGEQYF; DNA: TGTGCCACCAGCCCCCTCGGGACAGGGGGTTTTGGGGAGCAGTACTTC
V: TRBV7-8; J: TRBJ1-5; D: -; size: -; CDR3: CASSLGQVSNQPQHF; DNA: TGTGCCAGCAGCTTGGGGCAGGTCAGCAATCAGCCCCAGCATTTT
V: TRBV5-1; J: TRBJ2-7; D: -; size: -; CDR3: CASSGGGVSYEQYF; DNA: TGCGCCAGCAGCGGCGGCGGGGTCAGCTACGAGCAGTACTTC
V: TRBV4-1; J: TRBJ2-1; D: TRBD1; size: -; CDR3: CASSQAPGQGLFNEQFF; DNA: TGCGCCAGCAGCCAAGCTCCGGGACAGGGTTTATTCAATGAGCAGTTCTTC
V: TRBV6-1; J: TRBJ1-6; D: -; size: -; CDR3: CASSEEYGINSPLHF; DNA: TGTGCCAGCAGTGAAGAGTACGGTATTAATTCACCCCTCCACTTT
V: TRBV6-5; J: TRBJ1-2; D: -; size: few; CDR3: CASSSQVNYGYTF; DNA: TGTGCCAGCAGTTCACAGGTTAACTATGGCTACACCTTC
V: TRBV11-2; J: TRBJ2-5; D: TRBD2; size: -; CDR3: CASSLDRVLAGVETQYF; DNA: TGTGCCAGCAGCTTAGATCGCGTACTAGCGGGAGTGGAGACCCAGTACTTC
V: TRBV7-2; J: TRBJ2-7; D: -; size: -; CDR3: CASSLVTGTSYEQYF; DNA: TGTGCCAGCAGCTTGGTGACCGGGACATCGTACGAGCAGTACTTC
V: TRBV7-2; J: TRBJ2-7; D: -; size: -; CDR3: CASSLDSAAYEQYF; DNA: TGTGCCAGCAGCTTGGACAGCGCAGCATACGAGCAGTACTTC
V: TRBV9; J: TRBJ1-6; D: -; size: once; CDR3: CASSDPGKDRRNSPLHF; DNA: TGTGCCAGCAGCGATCCGGGAAAGGACAGAAGAAATTCACCCCTCCACTTT
V: TRBV6-1; J: TRBJ2-1; D: TRBD2; size: -; CDR3: CASRRGTAYNEQFF; DNA: TGTGCCAGCAGGCGGGGGACGGCCTACAATGAGCAGTTCTTC
V: TRBV2; J: TRBJ2-1; D: TRBD2; size: -; CDR3: CASGDRTTSREQFF; DNA: TGTGCCAGCGGTGACCGGACGACTAGCCGTGAGCAGTTCTTC
V: TRBV18; J: TRBJ1-3; D: TRBD1; size: -; CDR3: CASSPMDRAYSGNTIYF; DNA: TGTGCCAGCTCACCGATGGACAGGGCTTACTCTGGAAACACCATATATTTT
V: TRBV7-2; J: TRBJ1-1; D: -; size: -; CDR3: CASSPNGGTNTEAFF; DNA: TGTGCCAGCAGCCCGAACGGTGGGACAAACACTGAAGCTTTCTTT
V: TRBV6-5; J: TRBJ1-6; D: -; size: -; CDR3: CASSYSGEGSPLHF; DNA: TGTGCCAGCAGTTACTCCGGGGAAGGCTCACCCCTCCACTTT
V: TRBV5-1; J: TRBJ2-1; D: -; size: -; CDR3: CASSPQRDEQFF; DNA: TGCGCCAGCAGTCCCCAACGGGATGAGCAGTTCTTC
V: TRBV5-1; J: TRBJ1-1; D: -; size: -; CDR3: CASSWREASRGTEAFF; DNA: TGCGCCAGCAGCTGGAGGGAGGCCAGCCGGGGGACTGAAGCTTTCTTT
V: TRBV7-9; J: TRBJ2-7; D: TRBD2; size: -; CDR3: CASSLGSVAGLEQYF; DNA: TGTGCCAGCAGCTTAGGGTCGGTAGCGGGGCTAGAGCAGTACTTC
V: TRBV27; J: TRBJ1-2; D: TRBD1; size: -; CDR3: CASKRTGQGNGYTF; DNA: TGTGCCAGCAAGAGGACAGGACAGGGAAATGGCTACACCTTC
V: TRBV27; J: TRBJ1-2; D: TRBD1; size: -; CDR3: CASSLWGQGARNGYTF; DNA: TGTGCCAGCAGTTTATGGGGACAGGGGGCGCGGAATGGCTACACCTTC
V: TRBV7-7; J: TRBJ2-2; D: -; size: -; CDR3: CASSFAPGLNTGELFF; DNA: TGTGCTAGCAGCTTCGCCCCCGGTTTGAACACCGGGGAGCTGTTTTTT
V: TRBV28; J: TRBJ1-2; D: TRBD1; size: -; CDR3: CASRGDRVGEGNYGYTF; DNA: TGTGCCAGCAGGGGGGACAGGGTGGGTGAGGGGAACTATGGCTACACCTTC
V: TRBV27; J: TRBJ1-5; D: TRBD1; size: -; CDR3: CASSWTGGGNQPQHF; DNA: TGTGCCAGCAGCTGGACAGGGGGTGGCAATCAGCCCCAGCATTTT